This T cell receptor (beta chain) was sequenced in a study of blood T cell repertoires in COVID-19. Study-level information: The origin of the acute and convalescent COVID-19 samples was the United States, Italy and Spain.

Repertoires were generated with immunoSEQ multiplex PCR, while TCRdb's copy carries only in-frame clones and drops some. This sample has roughly 170,000 clones, with 82% found just once. Participants were aged about 18 to 90 years, lived in about two dozen US areas, and enrolled virtually. Which cohort a participant joined came from the clinical history participants gave. Either two negative PCRs, clearance, or symptom resolution qualified Cohort 3 donors as recovered. The germline CDR1 and CDR2 sequences are SQVTM and ANQGSEA. V was clipped by 6 bases and J by 1 base; unmatched bases: 4. The CDR3 covers 13 residues.

Sequencing was carried out using PBMCs or T cells enriched from blood (not recorded which). The gene calls are TRBV29-1 and TRBJ2-5, with 8 bases aligning to TRBD1. This receptor was identified in a man in his fifties or sixties who had recovered from COVID-19. The chain's CDR3 is CSVGQGLQETQYF. For the CDR3, the DNA is TGCAGCGTCGGACAGGGACTCCAAGAGACCCAGTACTTC. Full variable domain (missing parts from reference TRBV29-1 and TRBJ2-5): SAVISQKPSRDICQRGTSLTIQCQVDSQVTMMFWYRQQPGQSLTLIATANQGSEATYESGFVIDKFPISRPNLTFSTLTVSNMSPEDSSIYLCSVGQGLQETQYFGPGTRLLVL.